These 20 T cell receptor beta chains were all obtained from the same sample, sequenced in a study of Ad26.COV2.S vaccination and SARS-CoV-2 variants (dated by TCRdb to the early 2020s). Library creation used the immunoSEQ multiplex PCR assay. Not all clones reach the TCRdb copy of this immuneACCESS table, which keeps in-frame sequences only. Checked studies attribute under half of the gap to unresolved V genes and leave the rest unexplained. The sample table records some 400,000 clones; 75% to 90% of these occur just once. The top ten constitute approximately 1.9% of the sample. Reading the label with the study, this specimen's treatment or condition is: around 19 received Ad26.COV2.S at low or high dose, single or two shots; roughly 5 received placebo; per-sample allocation not given. For vaccine and placebo recipients, repertoires were sequenced using samples collected on day 63 after the first injection.

The starting material was peripheral blood, obtained in a trial of Ad26.COV2.S vaccine versus placebo. The source is a person aged 18-65 years who received the Ad26.COV2.S COVID-19 vaccine or a placebo.

V usage is TRBV30 and J usage is TRBJ2-2; unclear D gene. The CDR3 is made up of 12 amino acids. V gave up 0 bases and J gave up 8 bases, with 7 bases separating them. Germline V lookup: CDR1 GTSNPN, CDR2 SVGIG (reference sequence). CDR3 sequence (DNA): TGTGCCTGGAGTGTAGGACCTGGGGAGCTGTTTTTT. The encoded protein is CAWSVGPGELFF.

The chain employs TRBV7-8 and TRBJ1-1, with D perhaps matching TRBD1 (5 bases). The CDR3 sequence is 15 residues long. The germline V and J ends were trimmed by 10 bases and 1 base, with 19 bases remaining between them. CDR1 is SGHVS, CDR2 FQNEAQ, per germline. The CDR3 spells CATIPRGTGNTEAFF. The CDR3 DNA follows: TGTGCCACCATCCCTCGGGGGACTGGGAACACTGAAGCTTTCTTT.

The chain employs TRBV9 and TRBJ2-3, with TRBD2 as a possible D gene (6 bases). Trimming shortened V by 0 bases and J by 5 bases, and 7 bases separated the two germline ends. This CDR3 contains 13 residues. From germline, CDR1 is SGDLS and CDR2 YYNGEE. The CDR3 coding sequence is TGTGCCAGCAGCGTAGAAGCGGGAGATACGCAGTATTTT. This codes for CASSVEAGDTQYF.

Only a few counts were recorded for this clone. J is TRBJ2-7 and V is TRBV5-6, with D possibly called TRBD1 or TRBD2 (6 bases each). The CDR3 has 14 residues. Germline CDR1 reads SGHDT; CDR2 reads YYEEEE. Trimming took off 0 bases at V and 2 bases at J, with 9 bases between the two ends. The CDR3 sequence is CASSLVGGPYEQYF. Written as DNA, the CDR3 is TGTGCCAGCAGCTTGGTTGGGGGGCCCTACGAGCAGTACTTC.

V usage is TRBV2 and J usage is TRBJ2-3; the D gene could be TRBD1 or TRBD2 (5 bases each). Germline CDR1 reads SNHLY; CDR2 reads FYNNEI. Trimming removed 5 bases at V and 1 base at J, with 22 bases between. This CDR3 has 18 residues. The CDR3 region has the DNA TGTGCCAGCAGTCCAGCGAATCGACGGGACCAAGGCACAGATACGCAGTATTTT. Amino acid sequence: CASSPANRRDQGTDTQYF.

This sequence joins TRBV2 and TRBJ2-5; D tentatively reads TRBD1 or TRBD2 (6 bases each). CDR1 and CDR2 from the germline V gene are SNHLY and FYNNEI. This CDR3 has 13 amino acids. V gave up 7 bases and J gave up 4 bases, with 13 bases separating them. The CDR3 region is CASKWGAAETQYF. The CDR3 DNA reads TGTGCCAGCAAATGGGGGGCTGCAGAGACCCAGTACTTC.

V and J are TRBV27 and TRBJ2-1; D uncertain. CDR1 is MNHEY and CDR2 is SMNVEV in the germline V gene (reference sequence). The CDR3 has 14 residues. Trimming pared 5 bases from V and 5 bases from J, leaving 13 bases between. The DNA of the CDR3 is TGTGCCAGCAGTGACACATGGCGGCACAATGAGCAGTTCTTC. Translating gives CASSDTWRHNEQFF.

This chain links TRBV15 with TRBJ1-4; D is uncertain. CDR1 is LNHNV and CDR2 is YYDKDF in the germline V gene (reference sequence). Trimming pared 0 bases from V and 11 bases from J, leaving 13 bases between. The CDR3 is made up of 14 amino acids. CDR3 sequence: CATSRDLMGGKLFF. The CDR3 DNA follows: TGTGCCACCAGCAGAGATTTAATGGGAGGGAAACTGTTTTTT.

The chain links TRBV3-1 (or the pseudogene TRBV3-2) to TRBJ1-2; D gene uncertain. Trimming left V 0 bases short and J 8 bases short, with 4 bases between. This CDR3 is 11 amino acids long. Germline values: CDR1 LGHDT, CDR2 YNNKEL (reference sequence). CDR3 DNA: TGTGCCAGCAGCCAAGACGGAGGCTACACCTTC. Translation: CASSQDGGYTF.

The chain joins TRBV6-1 to TRBJ1-6, with a tentative D call TRBD1 (5 bases). Per germline, CDR1 MNHNS and CDR2 SASEGT. V was cut by 6 bases and J by 10 bases, with 19 bases left in between. The CDR3 covers 15 residues. The CDR3 loop reads CASRPPGRKDSPLHF. In nucleotides, the CDR3 is TGTGCCAGCAGACCTCCGGGACGCAAAGACTCACCCCTCCACTTT.

The V gene is TRBV7-2, the J gene TRBJ2-7; D assignment may be TRBD1 or TRBD2 (5 bases each). Trimming pared 5 bases from V and 2 bases from J, leaving 13 bases between. In germline, CDR1 is SGHTA, CDR2 FQGNSA. The CDR3 length is 14 residues. The CDR3 nucleotides are TGTGCCAGCAGCCTGGGACCGGGCCCCTACGAGCAGTACTTC. Residues: CASSLGPGPYEQYF.

The V call is TRBV5-1, the J call TRBJ2-5, with 8 bases lining up with TRBD2. Germline CDR1 reads SGHRS; CDR2 reads YFSETQ. The V and J ends lost 0 bases and 3 bases, in that order; junction bases with no gene match: 7. CDR3 size: 16 residues. Written as DNA, the CDR3 is TGCGCCAGCAGCTTGGAAGCAACTAGCGGAGAAGAGACCCAGTACTTC. Its protein product is CASSLEATSGEETQYF.

The V gene is TRBV5-1, the J gene TRBJ1-2, with TRBD1 identical over 11 bases. Germline V gene data show CDR1 as SGHRS and CDR2 as YFSETQ. The CDR3 extends over 15 amino acids. V shed 0 bases and J 7 bases; nucleotides not matched to a gene: 5. The CDR3 reads CASSLEGQGAGGYTF. The DNA for the CDR3 is TGCGCCAGCAGCTTGGAAGGACAGGGGGCCGGTGGCTACACCTTC.

The rearrangement links TRBV30 to TRBJ1-6; weak D call: TRBD1 (6 bases). CDR3 size: 13 residues. The germline CDR1 and CDR2 sequences are GTSNPN and SVGIG (reference sequence). V was clipped by 2 bases and J by 14 bases, with 16 bases between them. In DNA, the CDR3 is TGTGCCTGGAGTTCGATGACAGGCTTCTCCCTCCACTTT. This encodes CAWSSMTGFSLHF.

The chain employs TRBV18 and TRBJ2-1, with no clear D. Trimming shortened V by 0 bases and J by 8 bases, and 5 bases separated the two germline ends. In germline, CDR1 is KGHSH, CDR2 LQKENI. This CDR3 comprises 12 residues. CDR3 protein: CASSPPNYEQFF. The CDR3 DNA reads as TGTGCCAGCTCACCACCTAATTATGAGCAGTTCTTC.

The chain recombines TRBV25-1 with TRBJ2-3, with a weak D call TRBD2 (6 bases). Germline CDR1 MGHDK, CDR2 SYGVNS. This CDR3 is 14 amino acids long. Trimming took 10 bases from V and 1 from J, leaving 15 bases between them. The CDR3 DNA reads TGTGCCACCCATGCTAGCGCTGGCACAGATACGCAGTATTTT. The encoded protein is CATHASAGTDTQYF.

This sequence joins TRBV9 and TRBJ2-1; 13 nucleotides match TRBD2. This CDR3 has 16 amino acids. The V gene's germline CDR1 is SGDLS and CDR2 YYNGEE. Germline trimming cut 2 bases from V and 8 bases from J; bases unmatched to any gene: 7. The CDR3 reads CASSVGLAGEGDEQFF. CDR3 in DNA: TGTGCCAGCAGCGTTGGACTAGCGGGAGAGGGGGATGAGCAGTTCTTC. The full variable domain, rest sourced from reference TRBV9 and TRBJ2-1, is DSGVTQTPKHLITATGQRVTLRCSPRSGDLSVYWYQQSLDQGLQFLIQYYNGEERAKGNILERFSAQQFPDLHSELNLSSLELGDSALYFCASSVGLAGEGDEQFFGPGTRLTVL.

This clone was seen a few times. The chain employs TRBV19 and TRBJ2-7; possibly TRBD2 for D (6 bases). In germline, CDR1 is LNHDA, CDR2 SQIVND (reference sequence). The germline V and J ends were trimmed by 6 bases and 5 bases, with 17 bases remaining between them. The CDR3 is 14 residues long. In DNA form, the CDR3 reads TGTGCCAGTAGCCACTGGGGAGGTGCTAACGAGCAGTACTTC. It yields the protein CASSHWGGANEQYF.

J is TRBJ2-7 and V is TRBV9; D unclear. Germline V gives CDR1 SGDLS, CDR2 YYNGEE. V was trimmed by 3 bases and J by 0 bases, leaving 10 bases between them. The CDR3 has 14 residues. The CDR3 DNA is TGTGCCAGCAGCGCACATATGACCTCCTACGAGCAGTACTTC. It is translated as CASSAHMTSYEQYF.

CDR3 protein: CASSIEGGSRTGELFF. The CDR3 DNA is TGTGCCAGTAGTATAGAAGGCGGGAGTCGTACCGGGGAGCTGTTTTTT. The chain links TRBV19 to TRBJ2-2, with 7 bases lining up with TRBD2. J was trimmed by 5 bases and V by 0 bases; bases with no gene match: 6. Germline V gene lookup returns CDR1 LNHDA and CDR2 SQIVND (reference sequence). The CDR3 runs 16 residues.